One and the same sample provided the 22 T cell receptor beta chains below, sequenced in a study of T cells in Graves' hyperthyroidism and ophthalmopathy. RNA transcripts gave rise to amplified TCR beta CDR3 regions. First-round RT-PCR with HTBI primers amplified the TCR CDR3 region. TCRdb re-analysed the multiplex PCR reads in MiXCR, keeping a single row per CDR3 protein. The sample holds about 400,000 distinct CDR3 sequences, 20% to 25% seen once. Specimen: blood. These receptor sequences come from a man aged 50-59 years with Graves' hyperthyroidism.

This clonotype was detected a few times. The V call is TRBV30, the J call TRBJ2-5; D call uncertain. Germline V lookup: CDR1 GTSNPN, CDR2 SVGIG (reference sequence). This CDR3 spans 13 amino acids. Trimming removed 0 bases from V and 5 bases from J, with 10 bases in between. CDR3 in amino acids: CAWSVDLGETQYF. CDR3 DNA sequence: TGTGCCTGGAGTGTCGACTTAGGGGAGACCCAGTACTTC.

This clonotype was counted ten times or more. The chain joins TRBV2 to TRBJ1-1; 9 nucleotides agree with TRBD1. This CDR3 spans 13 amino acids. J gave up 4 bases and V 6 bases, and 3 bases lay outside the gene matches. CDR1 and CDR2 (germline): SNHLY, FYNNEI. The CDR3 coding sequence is TGTGCCAGCAGGCACAGGGGGCTCACTGAAGCTTTCTTT. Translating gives CASRHRGLTEAFF.

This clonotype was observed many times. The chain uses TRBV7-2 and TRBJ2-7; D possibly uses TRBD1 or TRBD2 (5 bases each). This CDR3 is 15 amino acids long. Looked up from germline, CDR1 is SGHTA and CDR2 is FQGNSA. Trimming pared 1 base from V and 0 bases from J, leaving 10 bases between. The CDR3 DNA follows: TGTGCCAGCAGCTTAGGGGGGAAGAGCTCCTACGAGCAGTACTTC. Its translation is CASSLGGKSSYEQYF.

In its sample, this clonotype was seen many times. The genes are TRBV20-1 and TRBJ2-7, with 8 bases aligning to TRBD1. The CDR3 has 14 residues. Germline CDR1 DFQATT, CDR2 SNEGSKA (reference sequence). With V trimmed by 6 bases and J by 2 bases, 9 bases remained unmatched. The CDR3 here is CSAPRGTGTYEQYF. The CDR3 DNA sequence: TGCAGTGCACCTCGGGGGACAGGAACCTACGAGCAGTACTTC.

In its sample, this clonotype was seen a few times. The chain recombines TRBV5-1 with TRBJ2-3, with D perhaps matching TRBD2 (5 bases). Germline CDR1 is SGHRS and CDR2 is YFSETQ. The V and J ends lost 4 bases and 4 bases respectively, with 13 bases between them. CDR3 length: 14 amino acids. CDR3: CASSDGSTADTQYF. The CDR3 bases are TGCGCCAGCAGCGATGGGAGTACAGCAGATACGCAGTATTTT.

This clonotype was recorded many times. CDR3 bases: TGTGCCAGCTCAGGAGGGCGGCCGAGCCAAGAGACCCAGTACTTC. The encoded protein is CASSGGRPSQETQYF. The chain uses TRBV18 and TRBJ2-5, with D perhaps TRBD2 (6 bases). Germline V gene sequence: CDR1 KGHSH, CDR2 LQKENI. V dropped 5 bases and J dropped 1 base, with 14 bases sitting between them. CDR3 length: 15 amino acids.

In DNA form, the CDR3 reads TGTGCCACCAGCAGAGATCTCGCGACTAGCGCACCTTACAATGAGCAGTTCTTC. Its translation is CATSRDLATSAPYNEQFF. The chain links TRBV15 to TRBJ2-1, with 8 bases fitting TRBD2. CDR3 length: 18 amino acids. The V and J ends lost 0 bases and 4 bases, in that order; junction bases with no gene match: 11. The germline CDR1 and CDR2 sequences are LNHNV and YYDKDF (reference sequence). The variable domain in full, with the rest retrieved from reference TRBV15 and TRBJ2-1, is DAMVIQNPRYQVTQFGKPVTLSCSQTLNHNVMYWYQQKSSQAPKLLFHYYDKDFNNEADTPDNFQSRRPNTSFCFLDIRSPGLGDTAMYLCATSRDLATSAPYNEQFFGPGTRLTVL.

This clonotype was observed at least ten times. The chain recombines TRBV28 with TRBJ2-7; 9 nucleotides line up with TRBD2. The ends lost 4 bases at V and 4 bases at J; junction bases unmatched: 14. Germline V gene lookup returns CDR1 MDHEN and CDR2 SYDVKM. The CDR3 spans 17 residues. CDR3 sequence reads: CASSSRLSGRDGYEQYF. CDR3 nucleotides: TGTGCCAGCAGTTCACGACTTAGCGGGAGAGACGGTTACGAGCAGTACTTC.

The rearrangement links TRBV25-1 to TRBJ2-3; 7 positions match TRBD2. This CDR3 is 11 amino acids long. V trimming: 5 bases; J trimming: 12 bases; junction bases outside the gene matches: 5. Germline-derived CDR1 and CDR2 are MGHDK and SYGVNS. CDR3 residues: CASSSGKAQYF. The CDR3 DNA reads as TGTGCCAGCAGTAGCGGGAAGGCCCAGTATTTT.

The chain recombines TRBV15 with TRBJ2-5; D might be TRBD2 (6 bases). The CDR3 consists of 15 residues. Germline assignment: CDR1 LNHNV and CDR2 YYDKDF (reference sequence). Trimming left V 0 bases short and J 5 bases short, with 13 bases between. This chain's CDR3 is CATSRDRRGGETQYF. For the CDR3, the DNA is TGTGCCACCAGCAGAGATAGGAGGGGCGGCGAGACCCAGTACTTC.

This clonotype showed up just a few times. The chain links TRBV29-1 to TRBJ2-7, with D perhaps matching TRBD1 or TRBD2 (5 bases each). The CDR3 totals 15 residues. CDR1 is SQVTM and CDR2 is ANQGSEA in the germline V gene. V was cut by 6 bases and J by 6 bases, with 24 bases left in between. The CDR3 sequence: CSVLLTSGTPGEQYF. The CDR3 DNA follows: TGCAGCGTCCTACTAACCTCCGGGACCCCCGGCGAGCAGTACTTC.

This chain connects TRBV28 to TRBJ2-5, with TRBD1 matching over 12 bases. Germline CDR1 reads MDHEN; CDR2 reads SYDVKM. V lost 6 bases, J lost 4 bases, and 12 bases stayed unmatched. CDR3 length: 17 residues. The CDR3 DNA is TGTGCCAGCAGCCCAGGCCCCGGGACAGGGGGCCGAGAGACCCAGTACTTC. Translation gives CASSPGPGTGGRETQYF.

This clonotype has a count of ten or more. The DNA for the CDR3 is TGTGCCAGCAGTGAAGCGCGGCTAGCGGGAGTCAACGAGCAGTACTTC. It yields the protein CASSEARLAGVNEQYF. V usage is TRBV2 and J usage is TRBJ2-7, with 10 bases identical to TRBD2. With 0 bases clipped from V and 5 bases from J, the junction kept 7 bases outside the gene matches. The CDR3 is 16 amino acids. Germline CDR1 and CDR2: SNHLY and FYNNEI.

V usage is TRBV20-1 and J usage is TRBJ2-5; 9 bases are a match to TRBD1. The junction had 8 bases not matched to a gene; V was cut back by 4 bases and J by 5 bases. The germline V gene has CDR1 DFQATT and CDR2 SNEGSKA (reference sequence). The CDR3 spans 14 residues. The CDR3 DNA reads TGCAGTGCTACCGCACGGACAGGGGCGGAGACCCAGTACTTC. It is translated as CSATARTGAETQYF.

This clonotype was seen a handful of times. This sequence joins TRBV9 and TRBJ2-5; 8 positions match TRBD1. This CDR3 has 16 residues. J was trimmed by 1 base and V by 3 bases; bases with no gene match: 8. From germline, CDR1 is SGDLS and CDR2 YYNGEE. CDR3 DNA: TGTGCCAGCAGCGGTTCCGGGACAGGATTCCAAGAGACCCAGTACTTC. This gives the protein CASSGSGTGFQETQYF.

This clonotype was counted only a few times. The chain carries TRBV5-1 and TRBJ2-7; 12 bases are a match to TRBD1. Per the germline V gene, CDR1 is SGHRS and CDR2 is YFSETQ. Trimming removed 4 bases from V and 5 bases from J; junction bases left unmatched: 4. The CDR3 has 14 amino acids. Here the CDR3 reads CASSKGQGADEQYF. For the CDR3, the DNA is TGCGCCAGCAGCAAGGGACAGGGGGCGGACGAGCAGTACTTC.

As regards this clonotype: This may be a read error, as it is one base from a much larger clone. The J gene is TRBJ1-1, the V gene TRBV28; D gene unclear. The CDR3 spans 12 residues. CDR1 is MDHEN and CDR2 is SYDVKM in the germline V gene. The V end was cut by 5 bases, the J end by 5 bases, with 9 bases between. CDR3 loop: CASSRLGTEAFF. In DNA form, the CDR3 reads TGTGCCAGCAGTCGGTTGGGAACTGAAGCTTTCTTT.

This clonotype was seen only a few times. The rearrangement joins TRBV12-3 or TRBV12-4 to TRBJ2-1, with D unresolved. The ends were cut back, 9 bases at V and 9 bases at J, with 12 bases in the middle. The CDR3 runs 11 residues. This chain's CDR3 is CASRYGTEQFF. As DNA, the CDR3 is TGTGCCAGTCGGTACGGTACTGAGCAGTTCTTC.

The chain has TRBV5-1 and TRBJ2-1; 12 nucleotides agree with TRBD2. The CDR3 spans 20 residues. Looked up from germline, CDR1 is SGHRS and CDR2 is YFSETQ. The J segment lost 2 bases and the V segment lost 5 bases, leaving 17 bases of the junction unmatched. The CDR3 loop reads CASSVVPRLAGVMAYNEQFF. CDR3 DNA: TGCGCCAGCAGTGTGGTACCTCGACTAGCGGGAGTGATGGCCTACAATGAGCAGTTCTTC.

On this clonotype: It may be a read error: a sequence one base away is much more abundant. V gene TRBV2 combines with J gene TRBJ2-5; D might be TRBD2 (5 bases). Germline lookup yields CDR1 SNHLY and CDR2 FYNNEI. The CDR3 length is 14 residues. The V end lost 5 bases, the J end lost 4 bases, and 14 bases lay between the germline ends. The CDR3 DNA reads TGTGCCAGCAGTATCCGGCGAGGGTCAGAGACCCAGTACTTC. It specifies CASSIRRGSETQYF.

The CDR3: CAISESRAASGANEQFF. CDR3 coding DNA: TGTGCCATCAGTGAGTCGAGGGCGGCTAGCGGGGCTAATGAGCAGTTCTTC. V is TRBV10-3 and J is TRBJ2-1; 9 bases match TRBD2. V lost 0 bases and J lost 7; bases outside the gene matches: 10. CDR3 length equals 17 residues. CDR1 is ENHRY and CDR2 is SYGVKD in the germline V gene.

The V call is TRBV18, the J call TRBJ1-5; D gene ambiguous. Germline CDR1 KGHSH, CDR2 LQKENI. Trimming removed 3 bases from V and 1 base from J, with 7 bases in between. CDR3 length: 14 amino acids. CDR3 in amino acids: CASSPKDSNQPQHF. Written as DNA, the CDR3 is TGTGCCAGCTCACCCAAGGACAGCAATCAGCCCCAGCATTTT.